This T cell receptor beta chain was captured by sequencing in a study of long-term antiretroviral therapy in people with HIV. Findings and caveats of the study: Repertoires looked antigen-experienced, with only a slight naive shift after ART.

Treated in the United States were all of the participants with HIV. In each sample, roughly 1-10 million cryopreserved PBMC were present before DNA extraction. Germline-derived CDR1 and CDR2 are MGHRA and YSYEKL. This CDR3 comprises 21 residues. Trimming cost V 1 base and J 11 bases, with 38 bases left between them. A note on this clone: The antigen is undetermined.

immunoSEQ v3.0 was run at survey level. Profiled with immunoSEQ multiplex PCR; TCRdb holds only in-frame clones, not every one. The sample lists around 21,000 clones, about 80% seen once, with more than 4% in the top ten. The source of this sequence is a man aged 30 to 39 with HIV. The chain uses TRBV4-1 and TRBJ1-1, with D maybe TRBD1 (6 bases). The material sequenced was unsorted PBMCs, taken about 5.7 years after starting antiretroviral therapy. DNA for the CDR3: TGCGCCAGCAGCCAAGTCCGGGGGCCTCCAAGATCCGGCGGGTGGGACCGCGAGGCTTTCTTT. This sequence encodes CASSQVRGPPRSGGWDREAFF.